A selection of T cell receptor beta chains follows, all from one sample in a study of T cell changes during pregnancy in multiple sclerosis. Data came from immunoSEQ multiplex PCR; TCRdb stores just in-frame clones and leaves some out. The table shows tens of thousands of clones, with around 94% occurring only once. The sequencing used CD4+ T cells from peripheral blood mononuclear cells, collected before pregnancy. The source of these receptors is a female donor with multiple sclerosis, enrolled in a pregnancy study. The CDR3 runs from the conserved cysteine through the conserved F or W. Each record gives: J gene, V gene, CDR3 protein.

>TRBJ2-3|TRBV5-1
CASSSAGGNTQYF
>TRBJ1-2|TRBV29-1
CSVQGNGYTF
>TRBJ2-7|TRBV6-5
CASSYRQGSSYEQYF
>TRBJ1-5|TRBV5-1
CASSPGDRGDQPQHF
>TRBJ2-1|TRBV5-1
CASSLGGVRDEQFF
>TRBJ1-1|TRBV10-2
CASSAYGQRVGTEAFF
>TRBJ1-4|TRBV9
CASSPRQGFDEKLFF
>TRBJ1-5|TRBV27
CASSPQAGGNQPQHF
>TRBJ1-4|TRBV2
CASRGDRGNEKLFF
>TRBJ2-2|TRBV5-8
CASRSGYLQEAGELFF
>TRBJ2-1|TRBV7-2
CASSTSGATNEQFF
>TRBJ1-3|TRBV7-9
CASSPGGAGRIGNTIYF
>TRBJ2-1|TRBV11-3
CASSTSGRINEQFF
>TRBJ2-1|TRBV7-2
CASSLLNRGLGYNEQFF
>TRBJ2-7|TRBV10-3
CAISVTSGSSYEQYF
>TRBJ1-2|TRBV6-5
CASSYSNRIYGYTF
>TRBJ1-2|TRBV23-1
CASSQSGRGPDYGYTF
>TRBJ1-4|TRBV27
CASRSNEKLFF
>TRBJ2-7|TRBV9
CASSPQQPPYEQYF
>TRBJ2-3|TRBV18
CASSPPEGLGTDTQYF